The entry below describes one TCR beta chain. Its antigen remains unidentified. The source of the sample is a study of T-cell memory formation after mild COVID-19. Study information: TCR clusters showed largely donor specificity. Study-level results: Among clones contracting day 15 to 85, CD4/CD8 was balanced, whereas later expanders leaned CD4+.

Germline loops: CDR1 SGDLS, CDR2 YYNGEE. This CDR3 contains 13 residues. The V and J ends lost 0 bases and 6 bases, in that order; junction bases with no gene match: 1. One entry per CDR3 protein, called by TCRdb with MiXCR from the 5' RACE reads. The repertoire holds more than 250,000 distinct CDR3 sequences, with over 15% as singletons. The origin of this receptor is a man aged 18 to 30 who had mild COVID-19 (a few samples of this study predate the infection). Cell type and time point are not known. The material sequenced was PBMCs or a T cell subset sorted from them (not recorded which). The genes are TRBV9 and TRBJ1-1; 8 nucleotides match TRBD1. The CDR3 DNA reads TGTGCCAGCAGCGTAGCACAGGGGGCTGAAGCTTTCTTT. As protein: CASSVAQGAEAFF.